Listed below are T cell receptor beta chains from one sample, sequenced in a study of blood T cell repertoires in COVID-19. The repertoire was sequenced with immunoSEQ multiplex PCR; TCRdb's copy has only in-frame clones and lacks some. The sample comprises some 370,000 clones, around 90% of which are singletons, and approximately 1.2% rests with the top ten. The sample was peripheral blood. Receptors were obtained from a man aged 40-49 years with acute or convalescent COVID-19. Each CDR3 is given with its conserved first and last residue. The D gene is left open where the match is weak. A clone size is listed for some rows: how often the clone was seen (once, few, many), or a class if it is expanded.

J gene,clone size,D gene,V gene,CDR3 protein,CDR3 DNA
TRBJ2-7,-,TRBD1,TRBV30,CAWSASFPGQGARIEQYF,TGTGCCTGGAGCGCTAGTTTCCCGGGACAGGGGGCGCGGATTGAGCAGTACTTC
TRBJ2-1,once,TRBD1,TRBV12-3/TRBV12-4,CASRDRDPEQFF,TGTGCCAGCAGAGACAGGGATCCTGAGCAGTTCTTC
TRBJ1-2,-,-,TRBV19,CASSIGGTYTF,TGTGCCAGTAGTATTGGGGGCACCTACACCTTC
TRBJ1-2,-,-,TRBV19,CASSIRESGGYTF,TGTGCCAGTAGTATCCGGGAGAGTGGTGGCTACACCTTC
TRBJ2-3,-,-,TRBV4-3,CASSQDGRGTQYF,TGCGCCAGCAGCCAAGATGGCCGGGGTACGCAGTATTTT
TRBJ1-3,-,-,TRBV3-1/TRBV3-2,CASSRLRTASSGNTIYF,TGTGCCAGCAGCCGCCTTCGGACAGCAAGCTCTGGAAACACCATATATTTT
TRBJ1-6,-,-,TRBV7-3,CASSALDRGSPLHF,TGTGCCAGCAGCGCCCTCGACCGGGGTTCACCCCTCCACTTT
TRBJ1-6,once,-,TRBV19,CASSFTGPNSPLHF,TGTGCCAGTAGTTTCACAGGGCCAAATTCACCCCTCCACTTT
TRBJ1-4,-,TRBD1,TRBV5-4,CASSLAKDRGVAKLFF,TGTGCCAGCAGCTTGGCCAAGGACAGGGGAGTTGCAAAACTGTTTTTT
TRBJ1-2,-,-,TRBV19,CASSIDSQVYGYTF,TGTGCCAGTAGTATAGATTCCCAGGTCTATGGCTACACCTTC
TRBJ1-2,-,-,TRBV30,CAWSVNRNGYTF,TGTGCCTGGAGTGTTAACAGGAATGGCTACACCTTC